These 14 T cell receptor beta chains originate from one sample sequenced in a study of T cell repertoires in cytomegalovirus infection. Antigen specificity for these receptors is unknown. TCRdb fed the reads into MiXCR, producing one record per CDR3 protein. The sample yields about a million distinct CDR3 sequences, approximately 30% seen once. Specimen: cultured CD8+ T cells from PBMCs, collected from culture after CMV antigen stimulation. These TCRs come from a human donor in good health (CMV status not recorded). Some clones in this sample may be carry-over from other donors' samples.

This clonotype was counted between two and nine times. The CDR3 here is CASSLFGGAGELFF. For the CDR3, the DNA is TGTGCCAGCAGTCTATTTGGAGGGGCCGGGGAGCTGTTTTTT. The chain uses TRBV27 and TRBJ2-2; weak D call: TRBD2 (6 bases). This CDR3 has 14 residues. Looked up from germline, CDR1 is MNHEY and CDR2 is SMNVEV (reference sequence). The V and J ends lost 5 bases and 6 bases respectively, with 13 bases between them.

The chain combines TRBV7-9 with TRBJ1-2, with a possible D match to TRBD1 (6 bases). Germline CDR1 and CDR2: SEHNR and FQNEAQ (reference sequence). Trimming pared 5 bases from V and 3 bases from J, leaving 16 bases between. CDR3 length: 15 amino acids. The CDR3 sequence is CASSHHRVVDYGYTF. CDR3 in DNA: TGTGCCAGCAGCCACCACAGGGTTGTTGACTATGGCTACACCTTC.

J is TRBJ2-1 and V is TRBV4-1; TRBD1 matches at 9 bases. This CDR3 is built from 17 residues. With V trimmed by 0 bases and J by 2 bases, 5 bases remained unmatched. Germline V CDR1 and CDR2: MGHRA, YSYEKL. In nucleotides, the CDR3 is TGCGCCAGCAGCCAAGATAGAGGGACAGGGCCCTACAATGAGCAGTTCTTC. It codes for CASSQDRGTGPYNEQFF.

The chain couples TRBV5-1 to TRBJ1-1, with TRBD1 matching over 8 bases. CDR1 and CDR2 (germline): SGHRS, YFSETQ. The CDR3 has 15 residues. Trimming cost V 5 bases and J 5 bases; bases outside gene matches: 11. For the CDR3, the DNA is TGCGCCAGCAGGAAGAACACAGGGGGGGGAACTGAAGCTTTCTTT. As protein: CASRKNTGGGTEAFF.

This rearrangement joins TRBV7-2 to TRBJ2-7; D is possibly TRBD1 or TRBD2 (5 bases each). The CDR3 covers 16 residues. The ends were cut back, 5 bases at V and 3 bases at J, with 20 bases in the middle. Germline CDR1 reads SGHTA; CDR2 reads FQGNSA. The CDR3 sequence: CASSLGTSRAFYEQYV. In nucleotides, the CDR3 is TGTGCCAGCAGCCTGGGGACGTCCAGGGCCTTCTACGAGCAGTACGTC.

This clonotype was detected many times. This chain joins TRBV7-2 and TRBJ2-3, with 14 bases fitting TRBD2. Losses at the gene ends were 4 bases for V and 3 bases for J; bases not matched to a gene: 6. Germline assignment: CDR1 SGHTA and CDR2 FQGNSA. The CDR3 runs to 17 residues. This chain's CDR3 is CASSSPTSGGGTDTQYF. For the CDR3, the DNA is TGTGCCAGCAGCTCCCCGACTAGCGGGGGGGGGACAGATACGCAGTATTTT.

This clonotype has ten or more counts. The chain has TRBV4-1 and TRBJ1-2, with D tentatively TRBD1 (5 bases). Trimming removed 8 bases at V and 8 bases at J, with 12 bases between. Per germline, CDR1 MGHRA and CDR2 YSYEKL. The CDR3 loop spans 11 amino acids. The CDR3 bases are TGCGCCAGCGGGGGGGGGTACGGCTACACCTTC. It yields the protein CASGGGYGYTF.

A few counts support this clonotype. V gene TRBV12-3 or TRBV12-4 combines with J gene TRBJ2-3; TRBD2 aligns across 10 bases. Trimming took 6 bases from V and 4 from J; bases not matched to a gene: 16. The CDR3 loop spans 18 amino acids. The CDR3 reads CASSPGNSGGPGADTQYF. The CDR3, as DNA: TGTGCCAGCAGCCCGGGAAATAGCGGGGGGCCCGGGGCAGATACGCAGTATTTT.

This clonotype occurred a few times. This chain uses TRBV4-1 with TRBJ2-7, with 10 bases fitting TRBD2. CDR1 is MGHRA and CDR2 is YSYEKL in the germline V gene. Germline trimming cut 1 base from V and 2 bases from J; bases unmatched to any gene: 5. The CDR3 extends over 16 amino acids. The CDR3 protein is CASSQGLAGAAYEQYF. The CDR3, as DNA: TGCGCCAGCAGCCAAGGCCTAGCGGGGGCCGCCTACGAGCAGTACTTC.

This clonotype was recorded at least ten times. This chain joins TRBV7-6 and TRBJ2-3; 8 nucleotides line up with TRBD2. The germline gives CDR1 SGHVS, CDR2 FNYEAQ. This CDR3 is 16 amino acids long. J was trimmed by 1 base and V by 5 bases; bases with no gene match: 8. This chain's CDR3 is CASSPRGEGGTDTQYF. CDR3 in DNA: TGTGCCAGCAGCCCGCGGGGGGAGGGCGGCACAGATACGCAGTATTTT.

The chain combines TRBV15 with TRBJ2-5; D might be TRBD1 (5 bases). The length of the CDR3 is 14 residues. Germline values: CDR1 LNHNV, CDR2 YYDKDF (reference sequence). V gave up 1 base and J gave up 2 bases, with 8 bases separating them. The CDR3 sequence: CATSRGQQQETQYF. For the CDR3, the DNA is TGTGCCACCAGCAGAGGACAGCAGCAAGAGACCCAGTACTTC.

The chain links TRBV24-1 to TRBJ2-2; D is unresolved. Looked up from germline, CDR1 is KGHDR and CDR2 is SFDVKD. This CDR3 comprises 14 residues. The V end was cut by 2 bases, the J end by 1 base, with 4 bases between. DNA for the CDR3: TGTGCCACCAGTGATTCGGAGAACACCGGGGAGCTGTTTTTT. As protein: CATSDSENTGELFF.

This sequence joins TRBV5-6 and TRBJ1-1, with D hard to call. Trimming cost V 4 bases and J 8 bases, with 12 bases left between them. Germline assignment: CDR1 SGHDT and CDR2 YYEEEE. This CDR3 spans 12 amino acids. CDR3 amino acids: CASSTGRSEAFF. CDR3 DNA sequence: TGTGCCAGCAGCACTGGACGGAGCGAAGCTTTCTTT.

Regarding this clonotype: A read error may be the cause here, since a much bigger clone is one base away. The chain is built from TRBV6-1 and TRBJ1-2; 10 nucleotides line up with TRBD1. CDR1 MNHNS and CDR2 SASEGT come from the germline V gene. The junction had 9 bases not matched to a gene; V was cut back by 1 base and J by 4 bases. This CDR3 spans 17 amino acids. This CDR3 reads CASSEVGQGNVGYGYTF. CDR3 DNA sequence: TGTGCCAGCAGTGAAGTGGGACAGGGGAACGTCGGCTATGGCTACACCTTC.